The 3 T cell receptor beta chains below were found in one sample sequenced in a study of regulatory T cells in long-lasting Graves disease. The time point here: newly diagnosed GD, antithyroid drugs for less than 3 months. Researchers made the TCR library from RNA that was extracted from PBMCs. Both iRepertoire HTBI primers and Arm-PCR of CDR3 regions were used to build the TCR beta libraries. Using its own MiXCR run on the multiplex PCR reads, TCRdb lists one record per CDR3 protein. The table has about 540,000 distinct CDR3 sequences, approximately 13% seen once. These data were likewise used in another study, on T cells in Graves' hyperthyroidism and ophthalmopathy.

The starting material was peripheral blood mononuclear cells (PBMCs), obtained at new diagnosis, from a patient treated with antithyroid drugs. The receptors were sampled from a man aged 25-45 years with Graves disease.

This clonotype was observed a handful of times. This chain joins TRBV12-3 or TRBV12-4 and TRBJ2-2; a weak D match, TRBD2 (5 bases). The CDR3 contains 14 residues. V dropped 9 bases and J dropped 0 bases, with 11 bases sitting between them. The CDR3 loop is CASRTLANTGELFF. The CDR3 DNA sequence: TGTGCCAGTAGGACTTTAGCGAACACCGGGGAGCTGTTTTTT.

This clonotype was seen repeatedly, ten times or more. This chain joins TRBV20-1 and TRBJ2-1; unclear D gene. Germline V CDR1 and CDR2: DFQATT, SNEGSKA (reference sequence). The length of the CDR3 is 13 residues. The V end was cut by 3 bases, the J end by 7 bases, with 13 bases between. CDR3 amino acids: CSARGHVGNEQFF. The CDR3 nucleotides are TGCAGTGCTAGGGGCCATGTCGGGAATGAGCAGTTCTTC.

This clonotype was seen at least ten times. The chain links TRBV10-2 to TRBJ1-1, with D tentatively TRBD1 (5 bases). Trimming shortened V by 4 bases and J by 1 base, and 16 bases separated the two germline ends. The CDR3 has 16 residues. CDR1 is WSHSY, CDR2 SAAADI, per germline. CDR3 protein: CASSAFAGAANTEAFF. The CDR3 DNA is TGCGCCAGCAGTGCATTCGCCGGGGCGGCGAACACTGAAGCTTTCTTT.